These 13 T cell receptor beta chains were sequenced from one sample in a study of T cells in women clearing cervical HPV infection. Some clones are missing from TCRdb's copy, which holds only in-frame ones; the method was immunoSEQ multiplex PCR. This sample lists about 31,000 clones; its ten largest clones have over 3%. Sequences were obtained from blood buffy coat. The receptors originated from a woman aged 18-70 years with a cervical HPV16 infection that either progressed to CIN3+ or cleared (not recorded which).

As for this clone: The read ends 3 residues shy of where the CDR3 ends; the end is completed using the germline J gene. The rearrangement joins TRBV29-1 to TRBJ2-7; possible D gene TRBD1, 6 bases. CDR1 and CDR2 from the germline V gene are SQVTM and ANQGSEA. The CDR3 extends over 13 amino acids. Trimming took off 7 bases at V and 0 bases at J, with 13 bases between the two ends. Incomplete CDR3 DNA: TGCAGCGGTACCGGGACAAGCTCCTACGAG. This sequence encodes CSGTGTSSYE. The entire CDR3 protein reads CSGTGTSSYEQYF.

A note on this clone: With the read ending 3 residues before the CDR3 end, the germline J gene is used to fill in that end. Other nucleotide sequences in the sample specify the same CDR3. The chain is built from TRBV20-1 and TRBJ1-2, with 9 bases identical to TRBD1. Germline CDR1 reads DFQATT; CDR2 reads SNEGSKA (reference sequence). The ends lost 6 bases at V and 0 bases at J; junction bases unmatched: 2. The CDR3 covers 13 residues. The CDR3 loop is CSARQGANYGYTF. The CDR3 DNA, read in part, is TGCAGTGCCAGACAGGGGGCTAACTATGGC.

A word on this clone: Read data end 3 residues before the CDR3 end; the end is taken from the germline J gene. The genes are TRBV29-1 and TRBJ1-2; D is undetermined. The CDR3 sequence is 12 residues long. Per germline, CDR1 SQVTM and CDR2 ANQGSEA. This CDR3 is CSVEVGFYDYTF. The sequenced part of the CDR3 DNA is TGCAGCGTTGAAGTAGGGTTTTACGAC.

CDR3 in amino acids: CASESTGKLTYEQYF. Partial CDR3 DNA: TGTGCCAGTGAATCGACAGGGAAGCTGACCTACGAG. The chain couples TRBV11-2 to TRBJ2-7, with TRBD1 matching 7 bases. Read coverage stops 3 residues before the CDR3 terminus; the germline J gene supplies the remainder. J lost 2 bases, V lost 9 bases, and 13 bases had no gene match. The germline V gene encodes CDR1 SGHAT and CDR2 FQNNGV. The CDR3 runs to 15 residues.

Turning to this clone: Read coverage stops 3 residues before the CDR3 terminus; the germline J gene supplies the remainder. The J gene is TRBJ2-5, the V gene TRBV7-2, with a possible D match to TRBD2 (6 bases). From germline, CDR1 is SGHTA and CDR2 FQGNSA. V dropped 0 bases and J dropped 4 bases, with 9 bases sitting between them. The CDR3 runs to 14 residues. CDR3 region: CASSLAGGSETQYF. CDR3 DNA (partial): TGTGCCAGCAGCTTAGCGGGGGGTTCAGAGACC. Drawing the rest from reference TRBV7-2 and TRBJ2-5, the complete variable domain is GAGVSQSPSNKVTEKGKDVELRCDPISGHTALYWYRQSLGQGLEFLIYFQGNSAPDKSGLPSDRFSAERTGGSVSTLTIQRTQQEDSAVYLCASSLAGGSETQYFGPGTRLLVL.

With respect to this clone: The CDR3 end is not reached by the read, which stops 3 residues before it; the germline J gene fills it in. The chain couples TRBV20-1 to TRBJ2-3, with 13 nucleotides matching TRBD2. The germline CDR1 and CDR2 sequences are DFQATT and SNEGSKA (reference sequence). Unmatched junction bases numbered 11, after V lost 3 bases and J lost 8 bases. CDR3 length: 16 amino acids. The part of the CDR3 DNA that was read is TGCAGTGCTAGTGGAAGACTAGCGGGGGGCCCGGGTACG. Its translation: CSASGRLAGGPGT. The complete CDR3 sequence is CSASGRLAGGPGTQYF.

In the case of this clone: The read falls 3 residues short of the CDR3 end, and the missing part is taken from the germline J gene. The chain carries TRBV5-1 and TRBJ2-1; the match to TRBD2 covers 10 bases. The CDR3 covers 13 residues. From germline, CDR1 is SGHRS and CDR2 YFSETQ. Trimming removed 5 bases from V and 9 bases from J; junction bases left unmatched: 5. The CDR3 protein is CASRGTSEFEQFF. CDR3 DNA, as far as it was read: TGCGCCAGCAGGGGGACTAGCGAGTTTGAG.

A remark on this clone: The observed sequence ends 3 residues before the CDR3 terminus, with the missing tail filled in from the germline J gene. The rearrangement links TRBV18 to TRBJ2-2; perhaps TRBD1 as D (6 bases). The CDR3 runs to 20 residues. Germline V gene data show CDR1 as KGHSH and CDR2 as LQKENI. V lost 3 bases and J 4 bases, leaving 27 bases between the germline ends. Partial CDR3 DNA: TGTGCCAGCTCACCCTTCGAATCTCAGGGGAAGGTTCGAGGCACCGGGGAG. As protein: CASSPFESQGKVRGTGE. The entire CDR3 protein is CASSPFESQGKVRGTGELFF.

CDR3 residues: CASSPGGGRKTQYF. The DNA read from the CDR3 is TGTGCCAGCAGCCCCGGGGGGGGAAGAAAGACC. This chain links TRBV7-2 with TRBJ2-5; 8 positions match TRBD2. The read gets to within 3 residues of the CDR3 end, and the germline J gene fills in the rest. The germline CDR1 and CDR2 sequences are SGHTA and FQGNSA. This CDR3 comprises 14 residues. After removal of 5 bases from V and 6 bases from J, the junction contained 8 bases not matched to a gene.

A word on this clone: The missing CDR3 end, 3 residues past where the read stops, is filled in from the germline J gene. The chain recombines TRBV30 with TRBJ2-2, with D unresolved. Germline CDR1 reads GTSNPN; CDR2 reads SVGIG (reference sequence). This CDR3 is built from 13 residues. The V gene lost 4 bases and the J gene lost 1 base, with 7 bases spanning the gap. The CDR3 is CAWTRQNTGELFF. CDR3 bases read: TGTGCCTGGACCAGACAGAACACCGGGGAG. Filled out from reference TRBV30 and TRBJ2-2, the complete variable domain reads SQTIHQWPATLVQPVGSPLSLECTVEGTSNPNLYWYRQAAGRGLQLLFYSVGIGQISSEVPQNLSASRPQDRQFILSSKKLLLSDSGFYLCAWTRQNTGELFFGEGSRLTVL.

Worth noting for this clone: Coverage ceases 3 residues before the CDR3 finishes, and the germline J gene fills in the end. The chain uses TRBV7-8 and TRBJ2-2, with 8 bases that match TRBD1. This CDR3 comprises 16 residues. Germline values: CDR1 SGHVS, CDR2 FQNEAQ. CDR3 DNA (partial): TGTGCCAGCAGCTTAACCCAGGGGGCTGGTGGTCCACCG. Protein product: CASSLTQGAGGPP. The entire CDR3 is CASSLTQGAGGPPLFF. The full variable domain, rest sourced from reference TRBV7-8 and TRBJ2-2, is GAGVSQSPRYKVAKRGQDVALRCDPISGHVSLFWYQQALGQGPEFLTYFQNEAQLDKSGLPSDRFFAERPEGSVSTLKIQRTQQEDSAVYLCASSLTQGAGGPPLFFGEGSRLTVL.

A word on this clone: The read stops 3 residues short of the end of the CDR3; the missing end is completed from the germline J gene. The chain joins TRBV18 to TRBJ1-1; D possibly corresponds to TRBD1 (6 bases). The CDR3 is made up of 18 amino acids. Germline loops: CDR1 KGHSH, CDR2 LQKENI. V dropped 2 bases and J dropped 4 bases, with 23 bases sitting between them. The part of the CDR3 DNA that was read is TGTGCCAGCTCACCAACAAAAGTCGGGGGGCGGAGGGGCACTGAA. Translated: CASSPTKVGGRRGTE. The whole CDR3 is CASSPTKVGGRRGTEAFF.

CDR3 residues: CSASRVETQYF. The CDR3 DNA, read in part, is TGCAGTGCTAGCAGGGTCGAGACG. The chain links TRBV20-1 to TRBJ2-3; D is perhaps TRBD1 (5 bases). The read ends 3 residues before the CDR3 terminus; that terminus is restored from the germline J gene. CDR3 length equals 11 residues. In germline, CDR1 is DFQATT, CDR2 SNEGSKA (reference sequence).